Sequencing of this T cell receptor (beta chain) was carried out in a study of T cells in Graves' hyperthyroidism and ophthalmopathy. As for the study in general: At initial diagnosis, before any treatment had begun, peripheral blood was obtained.

Germline CDR1 reads SGHTA; CDR2 reads FQGTGA. The V end lost 0 bases, the J end lost 2 bases, and 10 bases lay between the germline ends. The CDR3 sequence is 16 residues long. General study points: A 13 V-J model separated ophthalmopathy from stable hyperthyroidism.

With regard to this clonotype: As yet, its antigen is unknown.

Lactation, pregnancy, other autoimmune disease or uncontrolled infection excluded patients. The source of the PBMCs was around 9 ml of fresh peripheral blood. What was amplified from RNA transcripts were TCR beta CDR3 regions. With the HTBI primer set, the TCR CDR3 went through a first round of RT-PCR. One entry per CDR3 protein results from TCRdb running MiXCR on the multiplex PCR reads. The top ten clones hold around 13% of a sample with over 400,000 distinct CDR3 sequences, approximately 14% of them seen once. This sequence joins TRBV7-3 and TRBJ2-2; TRBD1 might be the D (5 bases). The origin of this receptor is a man in his late teens or twenties with Graves' ophthalmopathy. The sequencing sample was made of blood. The CDR3 reads CASSLTSQGNTGELFF. The CDR3 DNA is TGTGCCAGCAGCTTAACGAGTCAGGGAAACACCGGGGAGCTGTTTTTT.